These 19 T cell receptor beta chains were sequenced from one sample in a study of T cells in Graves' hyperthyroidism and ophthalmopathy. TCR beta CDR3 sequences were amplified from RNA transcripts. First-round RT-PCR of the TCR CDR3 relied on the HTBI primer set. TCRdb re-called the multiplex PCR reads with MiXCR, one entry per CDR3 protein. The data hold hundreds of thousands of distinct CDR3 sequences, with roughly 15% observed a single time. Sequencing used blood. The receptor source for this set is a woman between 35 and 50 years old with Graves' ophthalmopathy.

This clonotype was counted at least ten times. The CDR3 DNA reads TGTGCCAGCAGCTCGGAGCTGGAGGTGCCTTTCTACGAGCAGTACTTC. The encoded protein is CASSSELEVPFYEQYF. The rearrangement joins TRBV7-8 to TRBJ2-7, with D possibly TRBD2 on 5 matching bases. Germline CDR1 reads SGHVS; CDR2 reads FQNEAQ. The CDR3 contains 16 residues. V shed 4 bases and J shed 3 bases, with 19 bases lying between them.

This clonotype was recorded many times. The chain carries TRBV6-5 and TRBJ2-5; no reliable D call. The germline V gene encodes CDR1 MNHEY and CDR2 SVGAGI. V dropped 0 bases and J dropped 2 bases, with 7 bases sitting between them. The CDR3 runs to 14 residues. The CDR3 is CASSYSVGQETQYF. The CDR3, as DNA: TGTGCCAGCAGTTACTCGGTTGGACAAGAGACCCAGTACTTC.

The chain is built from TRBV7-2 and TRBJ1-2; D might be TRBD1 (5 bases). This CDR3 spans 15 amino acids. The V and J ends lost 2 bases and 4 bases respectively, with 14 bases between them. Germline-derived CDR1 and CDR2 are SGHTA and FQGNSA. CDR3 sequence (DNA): TGTGCCAGCAGCTTAAATGGAGACAGCCTCTATGGCTACACCTTC. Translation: CASSLNGDSLYGYTF.

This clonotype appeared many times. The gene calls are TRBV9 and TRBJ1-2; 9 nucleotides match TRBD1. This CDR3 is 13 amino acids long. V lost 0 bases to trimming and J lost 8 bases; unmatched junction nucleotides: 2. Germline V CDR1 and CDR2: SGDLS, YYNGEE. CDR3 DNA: TGTGCCAGCAGCGTAGGACAGGGGGTCGGCTACACCTTC. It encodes CASSVGQGVGYTF.

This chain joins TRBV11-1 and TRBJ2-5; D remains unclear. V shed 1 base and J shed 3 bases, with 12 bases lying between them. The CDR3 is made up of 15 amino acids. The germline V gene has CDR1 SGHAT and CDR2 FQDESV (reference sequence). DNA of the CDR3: TGTGCCAGCAGCTTAGTCGGAATCAGCAAAGAGACCCAGTACTTC. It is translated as CASSLVGISKETQYF.

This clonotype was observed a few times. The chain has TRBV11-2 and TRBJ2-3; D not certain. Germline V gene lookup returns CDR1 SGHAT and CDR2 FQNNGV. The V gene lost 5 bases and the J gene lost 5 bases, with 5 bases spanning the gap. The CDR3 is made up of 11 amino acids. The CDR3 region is CASSGEDTQYF. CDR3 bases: TGTGCCAGCAGCGGAGAAGATACGCAGTATTTT.

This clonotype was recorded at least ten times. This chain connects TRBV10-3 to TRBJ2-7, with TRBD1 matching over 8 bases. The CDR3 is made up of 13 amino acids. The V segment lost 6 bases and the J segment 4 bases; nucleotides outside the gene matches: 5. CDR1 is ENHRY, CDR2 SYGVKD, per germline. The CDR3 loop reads CAIRFGTGYEQYF. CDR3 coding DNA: TGTGCCATCAGATTCGGGACAGGATACGAGCAGTACTTC.

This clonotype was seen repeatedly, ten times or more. The CDR3 region is CSAMRQDLYEQYF. CDR3 nucleotides: TGCAGTGCTATGAGGCAGGACTTATACGAGCAGTACTTC. The chain combines TRBV20-1 with TRBJ2-7; weak D call: TRBD2 (5 bases). Germline values: CDR1 DFQATT, CDR2 SNEGSKA (reference sequence). The V end lost 4 bases, the J end lost 4 bases, and 14 bases lay between the germline ends. This CDR3 contains 13 residues.

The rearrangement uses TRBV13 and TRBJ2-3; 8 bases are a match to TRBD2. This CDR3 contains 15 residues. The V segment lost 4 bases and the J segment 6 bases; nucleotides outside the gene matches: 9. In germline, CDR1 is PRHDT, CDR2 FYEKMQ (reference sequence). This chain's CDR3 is CASSSRAGDVDTQYF. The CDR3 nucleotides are TGTGCCAGCAGCTCCCGAGCGGGAGATGTGGATACGCAGTATTTT.

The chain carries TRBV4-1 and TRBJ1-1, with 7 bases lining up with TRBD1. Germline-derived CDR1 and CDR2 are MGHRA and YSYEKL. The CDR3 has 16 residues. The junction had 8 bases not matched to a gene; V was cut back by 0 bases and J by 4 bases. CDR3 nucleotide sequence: TGCGCCAGCAGCCAAGAGGAGGGGGCGTGGGGCACTGAAGCTTTCTTT. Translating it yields CASSQEEGAWGTEAFF.

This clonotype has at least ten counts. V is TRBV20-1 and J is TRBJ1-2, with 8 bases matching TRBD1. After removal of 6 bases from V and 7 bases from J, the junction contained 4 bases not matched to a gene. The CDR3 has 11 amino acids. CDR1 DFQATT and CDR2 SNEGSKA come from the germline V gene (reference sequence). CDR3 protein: CSARTGSGYTF. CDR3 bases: TGCAGTGCAAGGACAGGGAGTGGCTACACCTTC.

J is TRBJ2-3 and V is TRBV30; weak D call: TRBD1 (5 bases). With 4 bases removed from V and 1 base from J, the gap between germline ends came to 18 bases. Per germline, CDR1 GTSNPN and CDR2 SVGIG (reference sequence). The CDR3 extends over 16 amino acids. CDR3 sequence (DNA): TGTGCCTGGAAACAAAGGGGCCCTCGGGGCACAGATACGCAGTATTTT. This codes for CAWKQRGPRGTDTQYF.

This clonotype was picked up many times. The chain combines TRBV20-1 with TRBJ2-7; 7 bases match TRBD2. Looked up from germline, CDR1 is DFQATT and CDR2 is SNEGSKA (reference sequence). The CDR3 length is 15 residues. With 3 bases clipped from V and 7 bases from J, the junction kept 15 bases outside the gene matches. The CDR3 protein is CSASHAWGGSGEQYF. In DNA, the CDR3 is TGCAGTGCTAGTCACGCCTGGGGGGGGAGCGGTGAGCAGTACTTC.

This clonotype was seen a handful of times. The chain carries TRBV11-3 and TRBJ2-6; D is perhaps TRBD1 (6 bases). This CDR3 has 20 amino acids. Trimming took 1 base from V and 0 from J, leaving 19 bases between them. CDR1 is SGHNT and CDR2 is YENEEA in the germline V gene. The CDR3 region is CASSLGGRSLALSGANVLTF. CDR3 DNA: TGTGCCAGCAGCTTAGGGGGGCGGTCTTTAGCACTCTCTGGGGCCAACGTCCTGACTTTC.

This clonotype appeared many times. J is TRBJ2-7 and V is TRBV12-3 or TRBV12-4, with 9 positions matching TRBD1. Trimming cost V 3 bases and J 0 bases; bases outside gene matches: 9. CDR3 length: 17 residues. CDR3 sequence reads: CASSFTTGTGISYEQYF. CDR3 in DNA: TGTGCCAGCAGTTTTACAACCGGGACAGGGATCTCCTACGAGCAGTACTTC.

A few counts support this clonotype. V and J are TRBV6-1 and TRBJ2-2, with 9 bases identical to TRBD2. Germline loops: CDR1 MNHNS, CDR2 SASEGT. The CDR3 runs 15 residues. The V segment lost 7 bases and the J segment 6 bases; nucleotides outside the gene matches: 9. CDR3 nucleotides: TGTGCCAGCAATGGCGGGAGGGCCGGATCCGGGGAGCTGTTTTTT. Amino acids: CASNGGRAGSGELFF.

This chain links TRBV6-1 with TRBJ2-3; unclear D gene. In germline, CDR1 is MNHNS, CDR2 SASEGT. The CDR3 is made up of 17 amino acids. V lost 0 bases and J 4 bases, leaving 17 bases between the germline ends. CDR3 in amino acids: CASSEAKAYGPPDTQYF. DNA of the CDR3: TGTGCCAGCAGTGAAGCAAAAGCGTACGGACCACCAGATACGCAGTATTTT.

The CDR3 nucleotides are TGCAGCGTTTCCAGGTCCCGGGACACTGAAGCTTTCTTT. The encoded protein is CSVSRSRDTEAFF. The J gene is TRBJ1-1, the V gene TRBV29-1; D unresolved. V shed 5 bases and J shed 3 bases, with 13 bases lying between them. Germline-derived CDR1 and CDR2 are SQVTM and ANQGSEA. The CDR3 contains 13 residues.

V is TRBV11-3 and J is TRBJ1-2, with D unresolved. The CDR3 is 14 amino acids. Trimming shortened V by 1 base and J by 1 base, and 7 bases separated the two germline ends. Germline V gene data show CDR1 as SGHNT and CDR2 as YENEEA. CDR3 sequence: CASSLGSHNYGYTF. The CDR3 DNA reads TGTGCCAGCAGCTTAGGCAGTCATAACTATGGCTACACCTTC. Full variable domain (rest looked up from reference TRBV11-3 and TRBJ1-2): EAGVVQSPRYKIIEKKQPVAFWCNPISGHNTLYWYLQNLGQGPELLIRYENEEAVDDSQLPKDRFSAERLKGVDSTLKIQPAELGDSAVYLCASSLGSHNYGYTFGSGTRLTVV.